This TCR beta chain appears in the sequencing data of a study of blood T cell repertoires in COVID-19 (dated by TCRdb to the early 2020s). General notes on the study: Collaborator samples came from the United States, Italy and Spain and covered acute and convalescent phases of COVID-19. Deeply sampled blood TCRbeta repertoires from subjects exposed to, actively infected with, or recovered from COVID-19 were included in the dataset. The repertoires were made available in a free public database intended to serve as a resource for research on the immune response to SARS-CoV-2. Where available, HLA class I and class II types were taken from metadata supplied by the sample provider and were not determined by assay-based typing. Samples were obtained from the ongoing ImmuneRACE study (first 160 participants) and from over a thousand subjects provided by 6 global collaborators. The material from the prospective study consisted of cDNA or gDNA derived from T cells, B-cell-depleted T cells, or PBMCs. The sample metadata nearly always contained a de-identified subject ID, COVID-19 status, age in years and sex.

Points the paper makes about the study in general: Clinical and demographic metadata were provided uncurated, with the amount varying by source and participant.

Whole blood was collected in K2EDTA tubes by collaborating institutions according to the institutions' own protocols. Collaborator samples were shipped for TCRbeta analysis as frozen whole blood, isolated PBMCs, or DNA extracted from either sample type. TCRbeta CDR3 regions were amplified from genomic DNA by means of the immunoSEQ Assay, a bias-controlled multiplex PCR. Regarding the original processing steps: Nucleated cell counts per sample were estimated from amplification of reference gene primers within the assay. Sequence reads were collapsed and filtered to measure the absolute abundance of every unique TCRbeta CDR3 rearrangement. For each sample, productive Simpson clonality was calculated as the square root of Simpson's diversity index over productive rearrangements. TCRdb retrieved this table from immuneACCESS and kept in-frame rearrangements only. Not all clones are present; in checked studies, unresolved V genes account for under half, and no reason is known for the remainder. V and J calls and clone size are copied from that table; D and trimming were computed from the DNA. Here the sample has approximately 38,000 clones; 80% to 90% occur a single time. The top ten hold around 24% of the sample.

On this clone: Its recognized antigen is unknown. Base qualities were left out, and no much larger clone turns up one base away.

The sequence was obtained from a man in his forties or fifties with active or convalescent COVID-19. Sequenced sample: peripheral blood.

In nucleotides, the sequence is TGTGCCAGCAGCTGGGGACTAGCGCGGACAGATACGCAGTATTTT. Translated, it reads CASSWGLARTDTQYF. The receptor chain draws on TRBV7-3 and TRBJ2-3, with 10 bases aligning to TRBD2. The germline V gene yields SGHTA for CDR1 and FQGTGA for CDR2. Counted from cysteine to phenylalanine, this CDR3 has 15 amino acids. Only the CDR3 DNA stays, 45 bases, in frame from base 1. For this chain, trimming is 4 bases at the V end and 3 bases at the J end, and the number of junction bases without a gene match is 4.